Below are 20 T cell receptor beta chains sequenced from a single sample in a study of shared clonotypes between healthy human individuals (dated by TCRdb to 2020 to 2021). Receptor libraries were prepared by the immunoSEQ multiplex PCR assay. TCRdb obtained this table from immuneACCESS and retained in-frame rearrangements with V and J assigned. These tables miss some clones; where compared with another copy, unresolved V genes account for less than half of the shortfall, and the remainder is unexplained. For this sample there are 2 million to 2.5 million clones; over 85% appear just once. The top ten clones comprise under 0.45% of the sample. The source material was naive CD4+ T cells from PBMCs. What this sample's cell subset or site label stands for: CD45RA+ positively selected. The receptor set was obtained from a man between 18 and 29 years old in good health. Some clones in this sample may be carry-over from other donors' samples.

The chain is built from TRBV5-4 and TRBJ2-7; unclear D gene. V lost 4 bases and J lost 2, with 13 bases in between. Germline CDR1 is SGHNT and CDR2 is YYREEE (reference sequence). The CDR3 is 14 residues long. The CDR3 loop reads CASSPDLHTYEQYF. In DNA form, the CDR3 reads TGTGCCAGCAGCCCGGACCTACATACCTACGAGCAGTACTTC.

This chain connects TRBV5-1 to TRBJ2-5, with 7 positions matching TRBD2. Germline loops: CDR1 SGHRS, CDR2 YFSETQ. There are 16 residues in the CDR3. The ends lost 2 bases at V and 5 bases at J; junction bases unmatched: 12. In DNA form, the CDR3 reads TGCGCCAGCAGCTTAGTAGCGGCTTCCGGGGGGGAGACCCAGTACTTC. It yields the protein CASSLVAASGGETQYF.

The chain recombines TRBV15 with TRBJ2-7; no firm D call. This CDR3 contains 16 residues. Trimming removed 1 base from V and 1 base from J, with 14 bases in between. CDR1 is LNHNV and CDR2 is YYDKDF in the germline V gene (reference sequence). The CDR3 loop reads CATSRGMLPGSYEQYF. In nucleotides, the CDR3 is TGTGCCACCAGCAGAGGGATGCTGCCAGGTTCCTACGAGCAGTACTTC.

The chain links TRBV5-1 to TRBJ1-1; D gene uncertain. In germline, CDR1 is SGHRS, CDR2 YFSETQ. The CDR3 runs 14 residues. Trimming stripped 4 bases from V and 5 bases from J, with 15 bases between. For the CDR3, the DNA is TGCGCCAGCAGCACAGAGATTTTGGGGACTGAAGCTTTCTTT. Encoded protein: CASSTEILGTEAFF.

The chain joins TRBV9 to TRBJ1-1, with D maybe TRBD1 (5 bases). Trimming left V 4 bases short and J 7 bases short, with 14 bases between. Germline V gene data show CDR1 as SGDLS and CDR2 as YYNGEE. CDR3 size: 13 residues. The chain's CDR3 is CASSPGLPFEAFF. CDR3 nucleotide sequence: TGTGCCAGCAGCCCGGGACTCCCGTTTGAAGCTTTCTTT.

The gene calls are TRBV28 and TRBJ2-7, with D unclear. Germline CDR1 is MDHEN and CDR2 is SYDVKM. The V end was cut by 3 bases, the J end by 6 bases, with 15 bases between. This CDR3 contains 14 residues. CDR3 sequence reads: CASSLVPMKGEQYF. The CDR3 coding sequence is TGTGCCAGCAGTTTGGTCCCGATGAAAGGCGAGCAGTACTTC.

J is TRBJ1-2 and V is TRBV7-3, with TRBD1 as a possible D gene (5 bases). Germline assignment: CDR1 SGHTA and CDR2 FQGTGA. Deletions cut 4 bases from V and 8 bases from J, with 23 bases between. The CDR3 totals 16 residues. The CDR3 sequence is CASSSGGSGGYSGYTF. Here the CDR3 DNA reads TGTGCCAGCAGCTCAGGAGGGTCTGGGGGGTATTCAGGCTACACCTTC.

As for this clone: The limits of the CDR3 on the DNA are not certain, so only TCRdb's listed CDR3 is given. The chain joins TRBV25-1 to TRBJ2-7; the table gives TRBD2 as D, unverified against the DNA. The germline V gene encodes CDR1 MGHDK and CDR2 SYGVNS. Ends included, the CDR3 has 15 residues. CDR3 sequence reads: CASSDVAGGAAPLYF.

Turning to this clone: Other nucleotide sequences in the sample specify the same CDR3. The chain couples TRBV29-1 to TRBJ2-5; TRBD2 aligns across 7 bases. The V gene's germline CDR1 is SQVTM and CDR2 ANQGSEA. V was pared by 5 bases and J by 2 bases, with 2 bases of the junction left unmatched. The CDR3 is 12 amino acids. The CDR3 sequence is CSVSAGQETQYF. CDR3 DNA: TGCAGCGTTTCAGCGGGACAAGAGACCCAGTACTTC.

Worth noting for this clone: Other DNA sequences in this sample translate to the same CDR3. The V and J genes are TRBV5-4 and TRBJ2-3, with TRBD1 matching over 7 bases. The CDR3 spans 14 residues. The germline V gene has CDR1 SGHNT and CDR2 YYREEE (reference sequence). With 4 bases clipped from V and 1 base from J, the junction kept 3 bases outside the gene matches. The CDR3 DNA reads TGTGCCAGCAGCCCAGGACAGGGCACAGATACGCAGTATTTT. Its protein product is CASSPGQGTDTQYF.

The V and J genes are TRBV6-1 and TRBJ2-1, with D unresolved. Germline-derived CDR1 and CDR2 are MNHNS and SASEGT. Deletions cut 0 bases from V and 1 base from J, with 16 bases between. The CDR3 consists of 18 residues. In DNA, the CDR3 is TGTGCCAGCAGTGAAGCGTGGGCACGAGGCGTTTCCTACAATGAGCAGTTCTTC. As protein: CASSEAWARGVSYNEQFF.

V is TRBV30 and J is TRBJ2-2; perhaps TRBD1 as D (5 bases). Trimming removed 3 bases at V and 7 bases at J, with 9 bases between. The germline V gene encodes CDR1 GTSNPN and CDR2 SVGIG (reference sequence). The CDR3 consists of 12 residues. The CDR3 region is CAWSRVYGELFF. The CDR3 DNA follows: TGTGCCTGGAGCAGGGTGTACGGGGAGCTGTTTTTT.

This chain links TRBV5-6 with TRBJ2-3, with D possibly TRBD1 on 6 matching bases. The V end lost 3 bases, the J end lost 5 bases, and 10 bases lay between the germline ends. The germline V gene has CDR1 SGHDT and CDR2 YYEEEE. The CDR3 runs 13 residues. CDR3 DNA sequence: TGTGCCAGCAGCTCGCCACAGGGAGATACGCAGTATTTT. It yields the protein CASSSPQGDTQYF. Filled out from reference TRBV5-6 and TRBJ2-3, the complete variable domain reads DAGVTQSPTHLIKTRGQQVTLRCSPKSGHDTVSWYQQALGQGPQFIFQYYEEEERQRGNFPDRFSGHQFPNYSSELNVNALLLGDSALYLCASSSPQGDTQYFGPGTRLTVL.

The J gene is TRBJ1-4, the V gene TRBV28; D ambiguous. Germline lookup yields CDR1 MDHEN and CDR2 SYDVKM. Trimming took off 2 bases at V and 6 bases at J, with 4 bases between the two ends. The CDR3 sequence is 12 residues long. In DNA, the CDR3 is TGTGCCAGCAGTTTACCTCATGAAAAACTGTTTTTT. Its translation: CASSLPHEKLFF.

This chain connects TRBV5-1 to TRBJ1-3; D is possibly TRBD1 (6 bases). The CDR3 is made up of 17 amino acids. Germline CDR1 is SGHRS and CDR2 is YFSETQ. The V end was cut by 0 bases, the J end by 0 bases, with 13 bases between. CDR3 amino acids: CASSLALQGLSGNTIYF. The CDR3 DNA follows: TGCGCCAGCAGCTTGGCCCTACAGGGCCTCTCTGGAAACACCATATATTTT.

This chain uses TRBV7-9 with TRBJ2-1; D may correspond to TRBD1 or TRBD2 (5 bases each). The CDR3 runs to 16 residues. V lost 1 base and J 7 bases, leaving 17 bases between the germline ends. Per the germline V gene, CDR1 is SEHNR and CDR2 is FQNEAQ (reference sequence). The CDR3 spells CASSLGRDLSGNEQFF. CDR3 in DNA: TGTGCCAGCAGCTTAGGCCGGGACCTTTCCGGAAATGAGCAGTTCTTC.

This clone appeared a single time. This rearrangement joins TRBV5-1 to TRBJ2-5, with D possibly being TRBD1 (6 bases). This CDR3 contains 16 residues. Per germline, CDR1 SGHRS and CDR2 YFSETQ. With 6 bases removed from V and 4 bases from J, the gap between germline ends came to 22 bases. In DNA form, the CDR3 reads TGCGCCAGCAAGGTTAGGCAGGGGCAGCAGGGAGAGACCCAGTACTTC. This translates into CASKVRQGQQGETQYF.

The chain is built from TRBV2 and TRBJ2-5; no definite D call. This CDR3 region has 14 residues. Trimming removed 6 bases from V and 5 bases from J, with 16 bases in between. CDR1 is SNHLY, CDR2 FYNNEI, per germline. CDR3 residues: CASSETLATETQYF. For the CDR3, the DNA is TGTGCCAGCAGCGAAACCCTGGCGACGGAGACCCAGTACTTC.

The CDR3 region is CASSLDPAQETQYF. CDR3 nucleotide sequence: TGTGCCAGCAGCTTGGATCCGGCACAAGAGACCCAGTACTTC. The V call is TRBV5-4, the J call TRBJ2-5, with D unclear. There are 14 residues in the CDR3. Germline lookup yields CDR1 SGHNT and CDR2 YYREEE (reference sequence). Trimming took 0 bases from V and 2 from J, leaving 8 bases between them.

For the CDR3, the DNA is TGTGCCATCAACCAGCAAGGAACGAGGTACTATGGCTACACCTTC. Encoded protein: CAINQQGTRYYGYTF. This chain joins TRBV10-3 and TRBJ1-2, with D unresolved. CDR1 and CDR2 from the germline V gene are ENHRY and SYGVKD. Trimming cost V 7 bases and J 3 bases, with 18 bases left between them. The CDR3 has 15 amino acids.